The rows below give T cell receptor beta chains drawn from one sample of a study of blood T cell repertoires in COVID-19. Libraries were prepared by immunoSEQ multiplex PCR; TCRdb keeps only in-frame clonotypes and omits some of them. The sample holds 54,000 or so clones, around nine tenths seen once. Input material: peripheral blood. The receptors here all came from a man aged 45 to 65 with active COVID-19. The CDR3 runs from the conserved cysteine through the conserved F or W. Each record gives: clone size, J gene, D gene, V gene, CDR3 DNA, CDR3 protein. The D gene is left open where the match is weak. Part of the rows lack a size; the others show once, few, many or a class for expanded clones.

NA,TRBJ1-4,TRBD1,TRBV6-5,TGTGCCAGCAGTTCTACGGGACAGGGCGGCGAAAAACTGTTTTTT,CASSSTGQGGEKLFF
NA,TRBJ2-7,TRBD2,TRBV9,TGTGCCAGCGGGAGCGGGAGGCACTACGAGCAGTACTTC,CASGSGRHYEQYF
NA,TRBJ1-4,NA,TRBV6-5,TGTGCCAGCGTACAGGGTTGGACTAATGAAAAACTGTTTTTT,CASVQGWTNEKLFF
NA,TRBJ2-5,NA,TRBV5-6,TGTGCCAGCAGCTTGTCGGCCGGGATGAAGACCCAGTACTTC,CASSLSAGMKTQYF
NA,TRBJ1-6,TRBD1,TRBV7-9,TGTGCCAGCAGCTTCACAGGGGGGAATTCACCCCTCCACTTT,CASSFTGGNSPLHF
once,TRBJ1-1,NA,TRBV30,TGTGCCTGGAGTCCCTCCGGGAACACTGAAGCTTTCTTT,CAWSPSGNTEAFF
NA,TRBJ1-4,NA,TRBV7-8,TGTGCCAGCAGCTTAGCAAGTGGGGCGAGCACCCTATCAAGTGAAAAACTGTTTTTT,CASSLASGASTLSSEKLFF
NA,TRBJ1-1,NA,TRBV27,TGTGCCAGCAGTTTATTAGCCACGGGTGGAGACACTGAAGCTTTCTTT,CASSLLATGGDTEAFF
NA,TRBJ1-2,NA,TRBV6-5,TGTGCCAGCAGGGCGGGGGTAAACGGCTACACCTTC,CASRAGVNGYTF
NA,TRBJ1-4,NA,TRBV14,TGTGCCAGCAGCCAAGATGGGTTAGGAGCAACTAATGAAAAACTGTTTTTT,CASSQDGLGATNEKLFF
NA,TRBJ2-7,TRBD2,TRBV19,TGTGCCAGTAGTATAAGCGGGAGCTCCTACGAGCAGTACTTC,CASSISGSSYEQYF
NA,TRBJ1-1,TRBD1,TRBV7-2,TGTGCCAGCAGCTCACAGGGGACAGGGAACACTGAAGCTTTCTTT,CASSSQGTGNTEAFF
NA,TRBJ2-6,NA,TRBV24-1,TGTGCCACCAGTGATCCCTTTTTAAAGGACGGGATGGGGGCCAACGTCCTGACTTTC,CATSDPFLKDGMGANVLTF
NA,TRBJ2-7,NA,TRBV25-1,TGTGCCAGCAGGCCAGCGGGCGGCAGCTCCTACGAGCAGTACTTC,CASRPAGGSSYEQYF
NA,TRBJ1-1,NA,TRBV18,TGTGCCAGCTCACCGATGGGGGGGCAGGAGGCCACTGAAGCTTTCTTT,CASSPMGGQEATEAFF
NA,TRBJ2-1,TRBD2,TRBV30,TGTGCCTGGAGGTCGTGGGGGGGCAATGAGCAGTTCTTC,CAWRSWGGNEQFF
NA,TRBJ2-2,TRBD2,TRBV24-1,TGTGCCACCAGTGACCCACGGACTAGCGGGAGCACCGGGGAGCTGTTTTTT,CATSDPRTSGSTGELFF
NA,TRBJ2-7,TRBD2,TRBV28,TGTGCCAGCAGCCCCGGACTAGCGGGGGCGGGCGAGCAGTACTTC,CASSPGLAGAGEQYF
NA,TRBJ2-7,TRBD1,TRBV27,TGTGCCAGCAGAAGGGACAGGGCCTACGAGCAGTACTTC,CASRRDRAYEQYF
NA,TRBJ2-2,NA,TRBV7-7,TGTGCCAGCAGCCCCGGGGGTCCGGCCGGGGAGCTGTTTTTT,CASSPGGPAGELFF
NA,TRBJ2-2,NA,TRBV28,TGTGCCAGCAGTGTAGGGGGTAAATCCGGGGAGCTGTTTTTT,CASSVGGKSGELFF
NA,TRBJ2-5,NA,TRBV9,TGTGCCAGCAGCGTACGCAGTGAAGAGACCCAGTACTTC,CASSVRSEETQYF